The clone carrying this T cell receptor beta chain was detected many times. The antigen is unknown. Unique molecular identifiers were used in preparing the TCRbeta library. TCRdb re-analysed the PCR reads in MiXCR, keeping a single row per CDR3 protein. Of just under 250,000 distinct CDR3 sequences detected, about a quarter appear once; the ten largest clones hold roughly 2.7%. This specimen belongs to a study of T-cell reconstitution after alpha-beta-depleted transplantation in children. General study findings and limits: By one year post-transplant, T-cell counts and diversity largely arose from T cells that were newly produced. Elevated TCRbeta diversity at day 60 was traced, in some patients, to surviving recipient T cells and thymic progenitors. Reportedly, alpha-beta T cells present about two months post-transplant originated from several hundred expanded clones of graft origin.

The sequencing used PBMCs, collected before TCRalphabeta/CD19-depleted stem cell transplant. The sequence derives from a girl aged 2-10 years with Fanconi anemia, due to receive a stem cell transplant.

The CDR3 nucleotides read TGTGCCAGCAGTTACTCGGGGGGTCTAGACGAGCAGTACTTC. Translated, it gives CASSYSGGLDEQYF. The chain is built from TRBV6-5 and TRBJ2-7, with D possibly matching TRBD2 (6 bases). Germline V gene lookup returns CDR1 MNHEY and CDR2 SVGAGI. Trimming removed 0 bases from V and 5 bases from J, with 11 bases in between. The CDR3 length is 14 residues.